The 14 T cell receptor beta chains below were found in one sample sequenced in a study of preoperative IRX-2 immunotherapy in early breast cancer. Using immunoSEQ multiplex PCR, the repertoire was profiled, and TCRdb retains in-frame clones only, with some absent. The sample includes some 99,000 clones, roughly 90% seen only once; the top ten take roughly 2%. The treatment here: preoperative locoregional IRX-2 cytokine immunotherapy. Sample: tumor tissue, taken after IRX-2 immunotherapy. The source of these receptors is a human donor with breast cancer.

The chain joins TRBV7-2 to TRBJ1-4; 8 bases are shared with TRBD1. With V trimmed by 5 bases and J by 7 bases, 3 bases remained unmatched. Germline V CDR1 and CDR2: SGHTA, FQGNSA. The CDR3 totals 13 residues. CDR3 coding DNA: TGTGCCAGCAGCACTGGACAGGGTGAAAAACTGTTTTTT. Translating gives CASSTGQGEKLFF.

This clone appeared a few times. The sample has other DNA sequences that encode this CDR3 too. The chain is built from TRBV6-8 and TRBJ1-1; 7 bases match TRBD1. Trimming at V came to 6 bases and at J to 0 bases, leaving 1 base not matched to a gene. This CDR3 region has 13 residues. Germline V lookup: CDR1 MNHGY, CDR2 SAAAGT. The CDR3 nucleotides are TGTGCCAGCAGAAGGGGGCTGAACACTGAAGCTTTCTTT. The encoded protein is CASRRGLNTEAFF.

The V call is TRBV1, the J call TRBJ2-5; the table assigns TRBD2, which was not confirmed against the DNA. TRBV1 is shown as a pseudogene. The CDR3 runs 14 residues. The CDR3 loop reads CASSPGLGRETQYF. CDR3 DNA sequence: TGCGCCAGCAGCCCCGGACTCGGAAGGGAGACCCAGTACTTC.

The gene calls are TRBV11-3 and TRBJ1-5, with D possibly being TRBD1 (5 bases). This CDR3 contains 15 residues. Trimming removed 5 bases from V and 3 bases from J, with 14 bases in between. The germline V gene encodes CDR1 SGHNT and CDR2 YENEEA. CDR3 DNA: TGTGCCAGCAGCCCCGGAAGGGGCTCCAATCAGCCCCAGCATTTT. Encoded protein: CASSPGRGSNQPQHF.

The chain has TRBV12-5 and TRBJ1-2, with a possible D match to TRBD1 (6 bases). Germline V gene lookup returns CDR1 LGHNT and CDR2 FRNRAP. This CDR3 has 12 residues. The CDR3 spells CASTEGGYGYTF. The CDR3 nucleotides read TGTGCCAGCACTGAAGGGGGCTATGGCTACACCTTC.

The V and J genes are TRBV6-7 and TRBJ1-4; no clear D gene. TRBV6-7 belongs to the ORF category, with a function that is uncertain. The CDR3 has 15 residues. Trimming removed 5 bases from V and 8 bases from J, with 18 bases in between. In DNA form, the CDR3 reads TGTGCCAGCAGTGAAGCGCTTCTGGGTTGGGAAAAACTGTTTTTT. Translating gives CASSEALLGWEKLFF.

The J gene is TRBJ1-5, the V gene TRBV6-8; no definite D call. Germline V gene data show CDR1 as MNHGY and CDR2 as SAAAGT. Trimming cost V 2 bases and J 8 bases, with 7 bases left between them. The CDR3 sequence is 12 residues long. This CDR3 reads CASSYPREPQHF. CDR3 coding DNA: TGTGCCAGCAGTTACCCTAGGGAGCCCCAGCATTTT.

The J gene is TRBJ2-7, the V gene TRBV11-3, with D perhaps matching TRBD1 (6 bases). The CDR3 runs 15 residues. Trimming pared 2 bases from V and 2 bases from J, leaving 13 bases between. The germline V gene has CDR1 SGHNT and CDR2 YENEEA. In DNA, the CDR3 is TGTGCCAGCAGCTTAAAGCAGGGGACAACCTACGAGCAGTACTTC. Its translation: CASSLKQGTTYEQYF.

The rearrangement uses TRBV18 and TRBJ2-2; 7 bases match TRBD1. CDR1 and CDR2 (germline): KGHSH, LQKENI. J gave up 7 bases and V 1 base, and 3 bases lay outside the gene matches. The CDR3 totals 14 residues. CDR3 bases: TGTGCCAGCTCACCACAGACAGGGATCGGGGAGCTGTTTTTT. Its translation is CASSPQTGIGELFF.

V gene TRBV11-3 combines with J gene TRBJ2-7, with D maybe TRBD2 (5 bases). Germline CDR1 reads SGHNT; CDR2 reads YENEEA. The V end lost 5 bases, the J end lost 0 bases, and 23 bases lay between the germline ends. The CDR3 has 18 residues. The CDR3 here is CASSPGRVWERLSYEQYF. In nucleotides, the CDR3 is TGTGCCAGCAGCCCAGGTCGAGTATGGGAGCGGCTCTCCTACGAGCAGTACTTC.

The J gene is TRBJ2-7, the V gene TRBV29-1; TRBD2 matches at 11 bases. The CDR3 has 14 residues. Unmatched junction bases numbered 8, after V lost 6 bases and J lost 4 bases. Germline V CDR1 and CDR2: SQVTM, ANQGSEA. CDR3 in DNA: TGCAGCGTCTTCGGACTAGCGGGTACTTACGAGCAGTACTTC. Encoded protein: CSVFGLAGTYEQYF.

The rearrangement links TRBV18 to TRBJ2-1; D not certain. This CDR3 is built from 16 residues. In germline, CDR1 is KGHSH, CDR2 LQKENI. Trimming left V 6 bases short and J 4 bases short, with 19 bases between. The CDR3 coding sequence is TGTGCCAGCTCCCCCCCTCTCCCCGGCGGATACAATGAGCAGTTCTTC. This encodes CASSPPLPGGYNEQFF.

This chain uses TRBV15 with TRBJ2-2; D is perhaps TRBD2 (5 bases). Per the germline V gene, CDR1 is LNHNV and CDR2 is YYDKDF (reference sequence). CDR3 length: 15 amino acids. The germline V and J ends were trimmed by 1 base and 5 bases, with 11 bases remaining between them. The CDR3 bases are TGTGCCACCAGCAGAGGTGGACTCGGAACCGGGGAGCTGTTTTTT. It encodes CATSRGGLGTGELFF. Filled out from reference TRBV15 and TRBJ2-2, the complete variable domain reads DAMVIQNPRYQVTQFGKPVTLSCSQTLNHNVMYWYQQKSSQAPKLLFHYYDKDFNNEADTPDNFQSRRPNTSFCFLDIRSPGLGDTAMYLCATSRGGLGTGELFFGEGSRLTVL.

V gene TRBV28 combines with J gene TRBJ2-2, with 9 bases lining up with TRBD1. Germline values: CDR1 MDHEN, CDR2 SYDVKM. There are 15 residues in the CDR3. V was pared by 7 bases and J by 8 bases, with 11 bases of the junction left unmatched. CDR3 protein: CASMQQGASRGELFF. The DNA for the CDR3 is TGTGCCAGCATGCAACAGGGGGCTTCCAGGGGGGAGCTGTTTTTT.